These 20 T cell receptor beta chains were all obtained from the same sample, sequenced in a study of T cells in Graves' hyperthyroidism and ophthalmopathy. Authors of the study amplified TCR beta CDR3 regions from RNA transcripts. First-round RT-PCR targeting the TCR CDR3 was performed with the HTBI primer set. Using its own MiXCR run on the multiplex PCR reads, TCRdb lists one record per CDR3 protein. The data hold about 400,000 distinct CDR3 sequences, with over 12% observed a single time. Specimen: blood. Receptors originate from a man aged 50 to 59 with Graves' ophthalmopathy.

Many counts were recorded for this clonotype. The CDR3 is CASSPLPILAGNSWVVDEQFF. The CDR3, as DNA: TGTGCCAGCAGTCCCCTTCCGATTCTAGCGGGCAACTCATGGGTGGTGGATGAGCAGTTCTTC. The chain joins TRBV27 to TRBJ2-1, with 8 nucleotides matching TRBD2. Looked up from germline, CDR1 is MNHEY and CDR2 is SMNVEV (reference sequence). With 5 bases clipped from V and 8 bases from J, the junction kept 29 bases outside the gene matches. The CDR3 runs 21 residues.

The chain is built from TRBV7-9 and TRBJ2-3, with D possibly matching TRBD1 (6 bases). Looked up from germline, CDR1 is SEHNR and CDR2 is FQNEAQ (reference sequence). CDR3 length: 18 residues. Trimming took 4 bases from V and 2 from J, leaving 22 bases between them. CDR3 coding DNA: TGTGCCAGCAGCTCCTTCTTTTCACTAACGGGACACACAGATACGCAGTATTTT. It translates to CASSSFFSLTGHTDTQYF.

This clonotype appeared many times. This chain links TRBV7-9 with TRBJ2-3, with D perhaps matching TRBD1 (7 bases). Germline V CDR1 and CDR2: SEHNR, FQNEAQ (reference sequence). V gave up 4 bases and J gave up 5 bases, with 22 bases separating them. There are 17 residues in the CDR3. DNA of the CDR3: TGTGCCAGCAGCTCCGTGCGGCCAGGGGGGAGACGAGATACGCAGTATTTT. Translation gives CASSSVRPGGRRDTQYF.

The chain is built from TRBV28 and TRBJ2-7, with 7 bases aligning to TRBD1. Germline lookup yields CDR1 MDHEN and CDR2 SYDVKM. J was trimmed by 2 bases and V by 3 bases; bases with no gene match: 4. This CDR3 contains 14 residues. The CDR3 sequence is CASSFEGAPYEQYF. The CDR3, as DNA: TGTGCCAGCAGTTTTGAGGGGGCTCCCTACGAGCAGTACTTC.

The chain has TRBV24-1 and TRBJ2-7; possibly TRBD2 for D (5 bases). Trimming took 6 bases from V and 3 from J, leaving 11 bases between them. Germline assignment: CDR1 KGHDR and CDR2 SFDVKD. CDR3 length equals 13 residues. DNA for the CDR3: TGTGCCACCAGTCGACCGGGGAACTACGAGCAGTACTTC. It codes for CATSRPGNYEQYF.

This clonotype showed up many times. V and J are TRBV20-1 and TRBJ1-1; perhaps TRBD1 as D (5 bases). There are 13 residues in the CDR3. The germline CDR1 and CDR2 sequences are DFQATT and SNEGSKA (reference sequence). The CDR3 loop reads CSAPKGRGTEAFF. CDR3 nucleotide sequence: TGCAGCGCCCCTAAGGGGCGTGGGACTGAAGCTTTCTTT.

This clonotype was recorded at least ten times. This sequence joins TRBV7-8 and TRBJ1-2; 9 bases map to TRBD1. CDR3 length equals 18 residues. The J segment lost 3 bases and the V segment lost 1 base, leaving 12 bases of the junction unmatched. Germline loops: CDR1 SGHVS, CDR2 FQNEAQ. This chain's CDR3 is CASSLVGQGYRSDYGYTF. CDR3 bases: TGTGCCAGCAGCTTAGTAGGACAGGGGTATCGGAGCGACTATGGCTACACCTTC.

This clonotype was counted many times. The V and J genes are TRBV4-1 and TRBJ1-2, with D perhaps matching TRBD1 (6 bases). Between the trimmed V and J ends, which lost 0 bases and 8 bases, there was a span of 19 bases. Germline loops: CDR1 MGHRA, CDR2 YSYEKL. The CDR3 loop spans 16 amino acids. DNA of the CDR3: TGCGCCAGCAGCCAAGAGGCAGGGGCCCGGAAGGGGGGCTACACCTTC. Amino acids: CASSQEAGARKGGYTF.

Ten or more counts support this clonotype. The rearrangement joins TRBV11-2 to TRBJ2-5; 9 bases agree with TRBD1. The CDR3 loop spans 15 amino acids. Germline lookup yields CDR1 SGHAT and CDR2 FQNNGV. Germline trimming cut 1 base from V and 5 bases from J; bases unmatched to any gene: 5. CDR3 sequence: CASSLGYRGPETQYF. Written as DNA, the CDR3 is TGTGCCAGCAGCTTAGGGTACAGGGGGCCTGAGACCCAGTACTTC.

This clonotype was observed at least ten times. CDR3 in DNA: TGCAGTGCTATCCACTGGACAGCCCAAGAGACCCAGTACTTC. Residues: CSAIHWTAQETQYF. The V and J genes are TRBV20-1 and TRBJ2-5, with D perhaps matching TRBD1 (6 bases). CDR3 length equals 14 residues. Germline V CDR1 and CDR2: DFQATT, SNEGSKA (reference sequence). V lost 4 bases and J lost 1, with 13 bases in between.

Of note for this clonotype: A much larger clone differs from this one at a single base, so this may be a read error. This rearrangement joins TRBV7-9 to TRBJ2-7; no clear D gene. The CDR3 length is 15 residues. CDR1 and CDR2 (germline): SEHNR, FQNEAQ (reference sequence). The ends were cut back, 5 bases at V and 5 bases at J, with 19 bases in the middle. The CDR3 here is CASSPGSSSTHEQYF. In nucleotides, the CDR3 is TGTGCCAGCAGCCCCGGTAGTTCATCAACCCACGAGCAGTACTTC.

A note on this clonotype: Being one base from a much bigger clone, this may be a read error. The genes are TRBV7-2 and TRBJ2-1; 7 bases align to TRBD2. Per germline, CDR1 SGHTA and CDR2 FQGNSA. The CDR3 sequence is 16 residues long. The DNA for the CDR3 is TGTGCCGGCAGCTTGGTAGCGGGCAGCTCCTACAATGAGCAGTTCTTC. It specifies CAGSLVAGSSYNEQFF. Full variable domain (missing parts from reference TRBV7-2 and TRBJ2-1): GAGVSQSPSNKVTEKGKDVELRCDPISGHTALYWYRQSLGQGLEFLIYFQGNSAPDKSGLPSDRFSAERTGGSVSTLTIQRTQQEDSAVYLCAGSLVAGSSYNEQFFGPGTRLTVL.

This clonotype appeared many times. The chain couples TRBV19 to TRBJ2-1; D gene uncertain. Trimming removed 5 bases from V and 8 bases from J, with 22 bases in between. Germline CDR1 reads LNHDA; CDR2 reads SQIVND (reference sequence). The CDR3 loop spans 16 amino acids. The CDR3 loop is CASSPSWSSRFDEQFF. CDR3 coding DNA: TGTGCCAGTAGTCCCAGTTGGTCTTCACGTTTCGATGAGCAGTTCTTC.

This clonotype was counted at least ten times. The chain couples TRBV5-6 to TRBJ2-5; 9 bases are a match to TRBD1. The V gene end was trimmed by 4 bases and the J gene end by 5 bases; junction bases not matched to a gene: 6. The CDR3 totals 14 residues. From germline, CDR1 is SGHDT and CDR2 YYEEEE. The CDR3 DNA reads TGTGCCAGCAGCCACAGGGGGCTAACGGAGACCCAGTACTTC. Its protein product is CASSHRGLTETQYF.

Comments on this clonotype: A much larger clone lies one base from this, so it may be a read error. Likely a read error: the CDR3 ends without its conserved phenylalanine or tryptophan. The V and J genes are TRBV20-1 and TRBJ1-5, with D hard to call. The V end lost 3 bases, the J end lost 9 bases, and 15 bases lay between the germline ends. Germline lookup yields CDR1 DFQATT and CDR2 SNEGSKA (reference sequence). The CDR3 has 13 amino acids. The CDR3 protein is CSASASGSRPQHL. DNA for the CDR3: TGCAGTGCTAGTGCCTCCGGGTCCCGGCCCCAGCATCTT.

This clonotype was counted at least ten times. The chain employs TRBV18 and TRBJ1-1, with TRBD1 as a possible D gene (6 bases). Trimming stripped 5 bases from V and 4 bases from J, with 20 bases between. Germline CDR1 KGHSH, CDR2 LQKENI. The CDR3 covers 16 residues. The CDR3 DNA reads TGTGCCAGCTCATCTAACAGGGACACCGGAGGCACTGAAGCTTTCTTT. Its translation is CASSSNRDTGGTEAFF.

The V gene is TRBV19, the J gene TRBJ1-4, with D perhaps TRBD1 (5 bases). Germline V lookup: CDR1 LNHDA, CDR2 SQIVND (reference sequence). The CDR3 covers 15 residues. V lost 4 bases and J 0 bases, leaving 9 bases between the germline ends. The CDR3, as DNA: TGTGCCAGTAGTACCGGGGCCCCAACTAATGAAAAACTGTTTTTT. Protein product: CASSTGAPTNEKLFF.

This clonotype came up many times. The chain carries TRBV2 and TRBJ1-3; TRBD1 is a possible D gene (6 bases). Germline CDR1 and CDR2: SNHLY and FYNNEI. Trimming removed 6 bases from V and 4 bases from J, with 19 bases in between. CDR3 size: 16 residues. CDR3: CASRGDNRVGGNTIYF. CDR3 DNA sequence: TGTGCCAGCAGGGGAGACAACAGGGTGGGCGGAAACACCATATATTTT. Complete variable domain (other parts from reference TRBV2 and TRBJ1-3): EPEVTQTPSHQVTQMGQEVILRCVPISNHLYFYWYRQILGQKVEFLVSFYNNEISEKSEIFDDQFSVERPDGSNFTLKIRSTKLEDSAMYFCASRGDNRVGGNTIYFGEGSWLTVV.

This clonotype turned up a few times. The V gene is TRBV5-5, the J gene TRBJ2-7, with 7 bases matching TRBD1. The V segment lost 0 bases and the J segment 6 bases; nucleotides outside the gene matches: 9. This CDR3 has 15 residues. Germline assignment: CDR1 SGHKS and CDR2 YYEKEE (reference sequence). CDR3 in amino acids: CASSLVGQVLAEQYF. The CDR3 region has the DNA TGTGCCAGCAGCTTGGTAGGACAGGTGCTGGCCGAGCAGTACTTC.

This clonotype turned up a few times. The genes are TRBV7-8 and TRBJ2-7, with unresolved D. In germline, CDR1 is SGHVS, CDR2 FQNEAQ. CDR3 length: 16 residues. V gave up 1 base and J gave up 0 bases, with 13 bases separating them. The CDR3 DNA reads TGTGCCAGCAGCTTAGGCATAGATTGGAGCTCCTACGAGCAGTACTTC. Translated: CASSLGIDWSSYEQYF.